The table lists the clone carrying this T cell receptor (beta chain) with many counts. Its antigen remains unidentified. The sample is drawn from a study of CD8 T cells in ankylosing spondylitis. This CDR3 has 13 amino acids. V shed 3 bases and J shed 4 bases, with 9 bases lying between them. Notes on the study in general: Significant enrichment of disease-linked clones was reported in matched ankylosing spondylitis synovial fluid. Disease-linked clones were CD8+ and relatively rare in peripheral blood. Seemingly distinctive of ankylosing spondylitis blood was a TCR beta motif formed by eight highly homologous variants.

A quantitative 5'-RACE method, one with molecular barcodes, was used to make TCR beta libraries. TCRdb re-derived calls from the 5' RACE reads in MiXCR, one entry per CDR3 protein. The sample gives roughly 250,000 distinct CDR3 sequences, about 10% of which show up once; less than 3% is in the top ten. The chain recombines TRBV12-3 or TRBV12-4 with TRBJ1-2; D remains ambiguous. The sample consisted of blood, either unsorted or a sorted T cell fraction (not recorded which). The receptor was isolated from a male donor with ankylosing spondylitis or in good health (not recorded which). The CDR3 reads CASSLPAFYGYTF. In DNA, the CDR3 is TGTGCCAGCAGTTTGCCTGCTTTCTATGGCTACACCTTC.